These 10 T cell receptor beta chains share one sample of origin, sequenced in a study of cytomegalovirus exposure and HLA in healthy donors (dated by TCRdb to about 2017). Libraries came from the immunoSEQ multiplex PCR assay. The multiplex PCR relied on a mix of 60 forward primers for TCR Vbeta segments and 13 reverse primers for TCR Jbeta segments. TCRdb mirrors the immuneACCESS table, restricted to in-frame sequences. Some clones are absent from its copies; in checked studies, under half trace to an unresolved V gene, and the reason for the others is unknown. The sample table holds some 170,000 clones, of which approximately 79% were seen once. The top ten hold more than 4% of the sample. What was sequenced was PBMCs. The receptor source for this set is a middle-aged man in good health and CMV-seronegative.

V gene TRBV9 combines with J gene TRBJ2-1, with D hard to call. Germline V gives CDR1 SGDLS, CDR2 YYNGEE. Deletions cut 3 bases from V and 0 bases from J, with 10 bases between. The CDR3 sequence is 15 residues long. The CDR3 region has the DNA TGTGCCAGCAGCGCCCCCCCGAGCTCCTACAATGAGCAGTTCTTC. Its translation is CASSAPPSSYNEQFF.

This clone showed up just once. CDR3: CAISESTGLNYGYTF. DNA of the CDR3: TGTGCCATCAGTGAGTCGACAGGCCTCAACTATGGCTACACCTTC. The rearrangement joins TRBV10-3 to TRBJ1-2; D perhaps matches TRBD1 (6 bases). The CDR3 runs to 15 residues. Germline values: CDR1 ENHRY, CDR2 SYGVKD. Trimming shortened V by 0 bases and J by 2 bases, and 10 bases separated the two germline ends.

This rearrangement joins TRBV5-5 to TRBJ2-7; TRBD1 agrees at 8 bases. V gave up 2 bases and J gave up 1 base; unmatched junction bases: 5. CDR3 length: 15 residues. The germline gives CDR1 SGHKS, CDR2 YYEKEE (reference sequence). CDR3 region: CASSFETGASYEQYF. The CDR3 nucleotides read TGTGCCAGCAGCTTCGAGACAGGGGCTTCCTACGAGCAGTACTTC.

The V and J genes are TRBV29-1 and TRBJ1-1; D call uncertain. CDR1 SQVTM and CDR2 ANQGSEA come from the germline V gene. The CDR3 loop spans 16 amino acids. Trimming took 3 bases from V and 0 from J, leaving 17 bases between them. The CDR3 loop reads CSVDTVSLGMNTEAFF. In DNA form, the CDR3 reads TGCAGCGTTGATACCGTTTCTCTGGGCATGAACACTGAAGCTTTCTTT.

The chain combines TRBV30 with TRBJ2-2; the D gene is possibly TRBD1 (6 bases). The ends were cut back, 0 bases at V and 4 bases at J, with 9 bases in the middle. CDR1 and CDR2 from the germline V gene are GTSNPN and SVGIG (reference sequence). This CDR3 comprises 14 residues. In DNA form, the CDR3 reads TGTGCCTGGAGTGTAGGACAGACCACCGGGGAGCTGTTTTTT. Amino acids: CAWSVGQTTGELFF.

V is TRBV6-6 and J is TRBJ1-1, with TRBD1 as a possible D gene (5 bases). There are 15 residues in the CDR3. Germline loops: CDR1 MNHNY, CDR2 SVGAGI (reference sequence). Trimming left V 6 bases short and J 3 bases short, with 17 bases between. The CDR3 nucleotides read TGTGCCAGCAGAACAAAATCAGGGAAGGACACTGAAGCTTTCTTT. Protein sequence: CASRTKSGKDTEAFF.

This clone was picked up a small number of times. The rearrangement uses TRBV27 and TRBJ2-2, with D perhaps TRBD1 (6 bases). V was pared by 6 bases and J by 1 base, with 15 bases between. The CDR3 spans 16 residues. Germline CDR1 reads MNHEY; CDR2 reads SMNVEV (reference sequence). CDR3 sequence reads: CASRQLQGRNTGELFF. The CDR3 region has the DNA TGTGCCAGCAGGCAATTACAGGGTAGGAACACCGGGGAGCTGTTTTTT.

J is TRBJ2-4 and V is TRBV9; D gene unclear. Germline CDR1 and CDR2: SGDLS and YYNGEE. Trimming took 0 bases from V and 1 from J, leaving 5 bases between them. The CDR3 runs to 14 residues. The chain's CDR3 is CASSVGSAKNIQYF. CDR3 DNA: TGTGCCAGCAGCGTAGGGAGCGCCAAAAACATTCAGTACTTC.

This rearrangement joins TRBV2 to TRBJ1-3, with TRBD1 identical over 9 bases. From germline, CDR1 is SNHLY and CDR2 FYNNEI. V lost 6 bases, J lost 3 bases, and 6 bases stayed unmatched. The CDR3 contains 15 residues. DNA of the CDR3: TGTGCCAGCAGACCGGGACAGGGATATGGAAACACCATATATTTT. Its protein is CASRPGQGYGNTIYF.

The chain combines TRBV5-1 with TRBJ1-6, with a possible D match to TRBD1 (6 bases). CDR1 and CDR2 (germline): SGHRS, YFSETQ. V was shortened by 0 bases and J by 8 bases, with 12 bases between the two germline ends. The CDR3 is 15 residues long. In DNA form, the CDR3 reads TGCGCCAGCAGCTTGGAAGGGGGGGACGATTCACCCCTCCACTTT. Translation: CASSLEGGDDSPLHF.